A single sample is the source of the 7 T cell receptor beta chains below, sequenced in a study of blood T cell repertoires in COVID-19. The assay was immunoSEQ multiplex PCR, and TCRdb's table has in-frame clones only and misses some. The repertoire holds around 250,000 clones, with approximately 85% as singletons. The sequencing input was peripheral blood. The receptors stem from a man of 80 years or more with acute or convalescent COVID-19.

The chain links TRBV2 to TRBJ1-1, with 7 bases aligning to TRBD1. The CDR3 runs to 14 residues. Germline CDR1 reads SNHLY; CDR2 reads FYNNEI. The V and J ends lost 1 base and 4 bases, in that order; junction bases with no gene match: 3. In DNA, the CDR3 is TGTGCCAGCAGTGAAGGACAGGGTCGCACTGAAGCTTTCTTT. Protein sequence: CASSEGQGRTEAFF.

The CDR3 sequence is CASRHTDTDTEAFF. CDR3 DNA: TGTGCCAGCAGGCATACAGATACCGACACTGAAGCTTTCTTT. The chain has TRBV3-1 (or the pseudogene TRBV3-2) and TRBJ1-1; D gene uncertain. Germline V CDR1 and CDR2: LGHDT, YNNKEL (reference sequence). The V gene lost 6 bases and the J gene lost 3 bases, with 14 bases spanning the gap. The CDR3 covers 14 residues.

CDR3 nucleotides: TGTGCCAGTAAAGTTACGGGGGCAGATACGCAGTATTTT. The encoded protein is CASKVTGADTQYF. This chain links TRBV19 with TRBJ2-3; maybe TRBD2 (6 bases). This CDR3 is 13 amino acids long. V was clipped by 7 bases and J by 4 bases, with 12 bases between them. Germline CDR1 is LNHDA and CDR2 is SQIVND (reference sequence).

The V and J genes are TRBV6-6 and TRBJ2-7; 7 bases fit TRBD1. The ends lost 4 bases at V and 4 bases at J; junction bases unmatched: 4. Germline CDR1 MNHNY, CDR2 SVGAGI (reference sequence). The CDR3 contains 13 residues. The CDR3 nucleotides read TGTGCCAGCAGTTCGACAGGGAAGTACGAGCAGTACTTC. This codes for CASSSTGKYEQYF.

The chain is built from TRBV6-2 or TRBV6-3 and TRBJ1-1; a weak D match, TRBD1 (6 bases). The V end was cut by 6 bases, the J end by 6 bases, with 14 bases between. The CDR3 contains 13 residues. Germline V gives CDR1 MNHEY, CDR2 SVGEGT. The CDR3 protein is CASSQRTVSEAFF. For the CDR3, the DNA is TGTGCCAGCAGCCAACGGACAGTTTCTGAAGCTTTCTTT.

This clone was recorded only once. This chain joins TRBV18 and TRBJ1-1; 8 positions agree with TRBD1. Germline-derived CDR1 and CDR2 are KGHSH and LQKENI. The CDR3 contains 14 residues. The ends lost 4 bases at V and 4 bases at J; junction bases unmatched: 5. In nucleotides, the CDR3 is TGTGCCAGCTCACAGGACAGGGTGGGCACTGAAGCTTTCTTT. It encodes CASSQDRVGTEAFF. Using reference TRBV18 and TRBJ1-1 for the parts outside the CDR3, the full variable domain is NAGVMQNPRHLVRRRGQEARLRCSPMKGHSHVYWYRQLPEEGLKFMVYLQKENIIDESGMPKERFSAEFPKEGPSILRIQQVVRGDSAAYFCASSQDRVGTEAFFGQGTRLTVV.

The chain recombines TRBV27 with TRBJ1-5; D is possibly TRBD1 (6 bases). Trimming removed 5 bases from V and 0 bases from J, with 11 bases in between. CDR3 length equals 15 residues. Germline V gene sequence: CDR1 MNHEY, CDR2 SMNVEV (reference sequence). CDR3 sequence (DNA): TGTGCCAGCAGTCCACAGGGCTATAGCAATCAGCCCCAGCATTTT. Its translation is CASSPQGYSNQPQHF.